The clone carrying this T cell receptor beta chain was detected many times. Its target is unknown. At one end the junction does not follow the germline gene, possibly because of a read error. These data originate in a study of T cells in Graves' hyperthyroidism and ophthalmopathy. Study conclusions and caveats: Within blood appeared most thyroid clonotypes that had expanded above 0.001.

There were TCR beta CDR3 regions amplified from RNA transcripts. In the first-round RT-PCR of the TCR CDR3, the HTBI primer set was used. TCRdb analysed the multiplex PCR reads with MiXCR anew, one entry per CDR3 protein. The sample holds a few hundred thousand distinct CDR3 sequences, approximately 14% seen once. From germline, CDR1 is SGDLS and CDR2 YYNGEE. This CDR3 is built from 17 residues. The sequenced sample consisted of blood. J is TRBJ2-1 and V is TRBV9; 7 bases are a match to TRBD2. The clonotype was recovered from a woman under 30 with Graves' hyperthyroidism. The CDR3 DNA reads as TGTGCCAGCAGCGTAGGTGGCGGGAGCCCCTCCTCCAATGAGCAGTTCTTC. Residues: CASSVGGGSPSSNEQFF.